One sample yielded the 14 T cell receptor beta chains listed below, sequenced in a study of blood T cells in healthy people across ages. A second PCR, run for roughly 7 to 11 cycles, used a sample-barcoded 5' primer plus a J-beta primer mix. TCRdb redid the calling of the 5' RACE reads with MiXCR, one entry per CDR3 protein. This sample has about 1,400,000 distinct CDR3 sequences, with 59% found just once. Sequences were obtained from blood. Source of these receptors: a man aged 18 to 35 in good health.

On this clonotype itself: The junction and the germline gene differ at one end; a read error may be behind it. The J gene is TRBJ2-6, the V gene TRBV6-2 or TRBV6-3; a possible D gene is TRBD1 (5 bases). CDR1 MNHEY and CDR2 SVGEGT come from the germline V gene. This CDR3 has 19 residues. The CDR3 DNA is TGTGCCAGCAGTTCCCAGAGACCGGGCCCAAGCTCTGGGGCCGACGTCCTGACTTTC. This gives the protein CASSSQRPGPSSGADVLTF.

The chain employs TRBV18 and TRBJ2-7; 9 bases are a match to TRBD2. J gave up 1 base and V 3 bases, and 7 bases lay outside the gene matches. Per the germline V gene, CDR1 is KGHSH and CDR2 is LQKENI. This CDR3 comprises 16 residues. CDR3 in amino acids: CASSPISGRKSYEQYF. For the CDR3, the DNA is TGTGCCAGCTCACCGATAAGCGGGAGGAAGTCCTACGAGCAGTACTTC.

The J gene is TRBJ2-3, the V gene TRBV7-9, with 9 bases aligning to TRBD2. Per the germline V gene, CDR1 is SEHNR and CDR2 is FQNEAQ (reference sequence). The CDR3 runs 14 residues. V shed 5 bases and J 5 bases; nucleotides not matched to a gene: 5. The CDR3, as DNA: TGTGCCAGCAGCCATGGACTAGCGATAGATACGCAGTATTTT. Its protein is CASSHGLAIDTQYF. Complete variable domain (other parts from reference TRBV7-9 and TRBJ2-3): DTGVSQNPRHKITKRGQNVTFRCDPISEHNRLYWYRQTLGQGPEFLTYFQNEAQLEKSRLLSDRFSAERPKGSFSTLEIQRTEQGDSAMYLCASSHGLAIDTQYFGPGTRLTVL.

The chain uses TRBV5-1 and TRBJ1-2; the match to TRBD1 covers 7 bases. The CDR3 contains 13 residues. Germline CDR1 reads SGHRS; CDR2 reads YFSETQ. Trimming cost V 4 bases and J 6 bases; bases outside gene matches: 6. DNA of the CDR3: TGCGCCAGCAGCGTCGACAGGGAGAATGGCTACACCTTC. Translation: CASSVDRENGYTF.

In nucleotides, the CDR3 is TGCGCCAGCAGTGAGCCGCCACCGACTAGCGGGAGTACAGATACGCAGTATTTT. Protein: CASSEPPPTSGSTDTQYF. The genes are TRBV10-2 and TRBJ2-3, with TRBD2 matching 12 bases. Looked up from germline, CDR1 is WSHSY and CDR2 is SAAADI. The CDR3 is 18 residues long. V trimming: 2 bases; J trimming: 3 bases; junction bases outside the gene matches: 9.

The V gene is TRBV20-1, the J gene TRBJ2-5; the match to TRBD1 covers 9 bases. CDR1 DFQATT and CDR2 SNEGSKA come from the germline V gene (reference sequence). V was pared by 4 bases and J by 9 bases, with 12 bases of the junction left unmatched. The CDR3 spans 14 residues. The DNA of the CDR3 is TGCAGTGCTATACCGGGACAGGGAACGGAGGCCCAGTACTTC. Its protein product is CSAIPGQGTEAQYF.

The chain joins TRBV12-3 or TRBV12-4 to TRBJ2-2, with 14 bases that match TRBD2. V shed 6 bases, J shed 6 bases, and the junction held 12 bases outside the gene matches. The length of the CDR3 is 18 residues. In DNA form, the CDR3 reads TGTGCCAGCAGGTCCCAGACTAGCGGGGGGGCGTTTGCCGGGGAGCTGTTTTTT. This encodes CASRSQTSGGAFAGELFF.

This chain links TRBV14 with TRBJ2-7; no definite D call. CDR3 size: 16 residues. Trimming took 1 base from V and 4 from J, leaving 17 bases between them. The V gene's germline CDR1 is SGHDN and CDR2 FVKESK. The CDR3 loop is CASSQAKGRKKYEQYF. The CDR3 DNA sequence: TGTGCCAGCAGCCAAGCAAAAGGCAGGAAAAAGTACGAGCAGTACTTC.

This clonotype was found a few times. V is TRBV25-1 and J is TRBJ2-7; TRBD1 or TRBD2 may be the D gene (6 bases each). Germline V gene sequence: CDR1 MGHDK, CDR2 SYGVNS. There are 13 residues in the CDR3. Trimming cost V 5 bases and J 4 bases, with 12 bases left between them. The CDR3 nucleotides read TGTGCCAGCAGTAACAGGGACTTTTACGAGCAGTACTTC. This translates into CASSNRDFYEQYF.

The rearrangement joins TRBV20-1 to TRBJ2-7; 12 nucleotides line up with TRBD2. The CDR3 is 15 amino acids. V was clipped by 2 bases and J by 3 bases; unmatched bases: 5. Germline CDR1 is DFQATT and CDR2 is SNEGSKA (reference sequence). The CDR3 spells CSARLAGGPGYEQYF. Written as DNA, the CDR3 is TGCAGTGCTAGACTAGCGGGGGGGCCGGGCTACGAGCAGTACTTC.

The CDR3, as DNA: TGCAGTGCTCACCAAGTGTTCAATCAGCCCCAGCATTTT. Translating gives CSAHQVFNQPQHF. The chain has TRBV20-1 and TRBJ1-5, with D unclear. Deletions cut 5 bases from V and 3 bases from J, with 11 bases between. The CDR3 is made up of 13 amino acids. Germline lookup yields CDR1 DFQATT and CDR2 SNEGSKA (reference sequence).

DNA of the CDR3: TGTGCCAGCAGCCAAGAGATTGGTGGGACAGGCCCCGGATACGAGCAGTACTTC. It codes for CASSQEIGGTGPGYEQYF. The chain joins TRBV4-2 to TRBJ2-7, with 8 nucleotides matching TRBD1. V lost 0 bases and J lost 4; bases outside the gene matches: 14. The CDR3 contains 18 residues. CDR1 is LGHNA and CDR2 is YNFKEQ in the germline V gene.

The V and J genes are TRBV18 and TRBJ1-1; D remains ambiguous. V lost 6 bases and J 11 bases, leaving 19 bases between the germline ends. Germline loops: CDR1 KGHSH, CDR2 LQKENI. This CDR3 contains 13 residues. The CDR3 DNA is TGTGCCAGCTCCCCCATGGAGAGTGTAGGGGCTTTCTTT. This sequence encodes CASSPMESVGAFF.

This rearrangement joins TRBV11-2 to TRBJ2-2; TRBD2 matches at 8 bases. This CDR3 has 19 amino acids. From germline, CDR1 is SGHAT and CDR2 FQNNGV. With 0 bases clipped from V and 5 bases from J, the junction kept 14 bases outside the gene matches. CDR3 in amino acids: CASSLDPPLSGRPTGELFF. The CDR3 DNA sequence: TGTGCCAGCAGCTTAGATCCCCCCCTCAGCGGGAGACCTACCGGGGAGCTGTTTTTT.